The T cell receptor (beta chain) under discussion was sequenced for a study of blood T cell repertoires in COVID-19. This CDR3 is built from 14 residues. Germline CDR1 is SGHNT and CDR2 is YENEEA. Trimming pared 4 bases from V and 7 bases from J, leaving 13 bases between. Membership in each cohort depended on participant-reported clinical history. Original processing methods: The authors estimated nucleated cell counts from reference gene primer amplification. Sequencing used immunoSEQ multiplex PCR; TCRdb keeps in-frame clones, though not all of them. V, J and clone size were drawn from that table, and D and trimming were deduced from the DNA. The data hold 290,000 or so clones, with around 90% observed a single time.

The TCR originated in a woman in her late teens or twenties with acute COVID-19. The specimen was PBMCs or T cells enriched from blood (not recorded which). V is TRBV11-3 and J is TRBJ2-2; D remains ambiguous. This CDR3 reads CASSSGPRGGELFF. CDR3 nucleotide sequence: TGTGCCAGCAGCTCTGGTCCCCGAGGCGGGGAGCTGTTTTTT.